Shown below are 11 T cell receptor beta chains from a single sample sequenced in a study of T-cell memory formation after mild COVID-19 (dated by TCRdb to about 2021). The library was produced with 5' RACE. Reads for this sample came from an Illumina NovaSeq 6000. In-frame beta chains were kept once TCRdb had trimmed the public reads at Q25 with fastp and called clones with MiXCR. All rows with the same CDR3 protein become a single entry with the most common DNA and genes. Within this sample are hundreds of thousands of distinct CDR3 sequences, with approximately 15% of them counted one time only. 22% of the sample is in the top ten clones. Input material: PBMCs or a T cell subset sorted from them (not recorded which). The receptors stem from a man aged 18 to 30 who had mild COVID-19 (a few samples of this study predate the infection). The sample titles of this study are shuffled in the database, so cell type and time point are left out; the donor was told from shared clones.

This clonotype has only a few counts. At one boundary the junction diverges from the germline segment, which might be a read error. This chain links TRBV7-2 with TRBJ2-5, with 10 positions matching TRBD2. Germline CDR1 is SGHTA and CDR2 is FQGNSA. The CDR3 is made up of 12 amino acids. The CDR3 protein is CASSFEREGLHF. CDR3 bases: TGTGCCAGCAGCTTTGAGCGGGAGGGCCTGCACTTC.

The table lists this clonotype with a few counts. This chain joins TRBV24-1 and TRBJ1-5, with D possibly matching TRBD1 (5 bases). CDR1 is KGHDR, CDR2 SFDVKD, per germline. This CDR3 contains 14 residues. V shed 1 base and J shed 2 bases, with 5 bases lying between them. Here the CDR3 reads CATSDLGGNQPQHF. The DNA for the CDR3 is TGTGCCACCAGTGATTTAGGGGGCAATCAGCCCCAGCATTTT.

The V and J genes are TRBV5-1 and TRBJ2-2, with TRBD1 matching 8 bases. The germline CDR1 and CDR2 sequences are SGHRS and YFSETQ. The J segment lost 2 bases and the V segment lost 9 bases, leaving 9 bases of the junction unmatched. The CDR3 spans 15 residues. CDR3: CATTRQGLNTGELFF. CDR3 in DNA: TGCGCCACAACCCGACAGGGGCTAAACACCGGGGAGCTGTTTTTT.

This clonotype was observed a few times. The gene calls are TRBV7-9 and TRBJ1-1; D is uncertain. Germline CDR1 reads SEHNR; CDR2 reads FQNEAQ (reference sequence). The V gene lost 7 bases and the J gene lost 2 bases, with 14 bases spanning the gap. This CDR3 is 14 amino acids long. The CDR3 here is CASTLGPLNTEAFF. DNA for the CDR3: TGTGCCAGCACCCTAGGACCGCTAAACACTGAAGCTTTCTTT.

This clonotype was recorded a few times. The chain employs TRBV25-1 and TRBJ1-6, with D hard to call. Deletions cut 3 bases from V and 15 bases from J, with 9 bases between. CDR1 MGHDK and CDR2 SYGVNS come from the germline V gene. The CDR3 totals 11 residues. For the CDR3, the DNA is TGTGCCAGCAGTGACCTTCTCAGCCTCCACTTT. Translated: CASSDLLSLHF.

The CDR3 protein is CASSERGASGEQYF. Written as DNA, the CDR3 is TGTGCCAGCAGTGAACGAGGGGCAAGTGGCGAGCAGTACTTC. V gene TRBV2 combines with J gene TRBJ2-7, with D perhaps TRBD1 or TRBD2 (5 bases each). The germline gives CDR1 SNHLY, CDR2 FYNNEI. This CDR3 has 14 residues. V lost 2 bases to trimming and J lost 6 bases, with 14 bases between them. The full variable domain, its missing parts supplied by reference TRBV2 and TRBJ2-7, is EPEVTQTPSHQVTQMGQEVILRCVPISNHLYFYWYRQILGQKVEFLVSFYNNEISEKSEIFDDQFSVERPDGSNFTLKIRSTKLEDSAMYFCASSERGASGEQYFGPGTRLTVT.

This clonotype was recorded a few times. The chain couples TRBV7-2 to TRBJ2-3, with D tentatively TRBD2 (7 bases). The CDR3 extends over 15 amino acids. CDR1 and CDR2 (germline): SGHTA, FQGNSA. Trimming pared 5 bases from V and 4 bases from J, leaving 16 bases between. The CDR3 region has the DNA TGTGCCAGCAGCGGCGCGGGGGCCGGCGCAGATACGCAGTATTTT. It codes for CASSGAGAGADTQYF.

This clonotype was found a few times. CDR3 in DNA: TGTGCCAGCAGTTTACTATTGGTTCTTAGCGGCCAAGAGACCCAGTACTTC. Residues: CASSLLLVLSGQETQYF. The chain combines TRBV12-3 or TRBV12-4 with TRBJ2-5, with TRBD2 as a possible D gene (6 bases). This CDR3 spans 17 amino acids. Trimming stripped 2 bases from V and 1 base from J, with 17 bases between.

This rearrangement joins TRBV28 to TRBJ2-7; 10 nucleotides agree with TRBD1. Unmatched junction bases numbered 10, after V lost 5 bases and J lost 6 bases. The CDR3 loop spans 15 amino acids. The germline V gene has CDR1 MDHEN and CDR2 SYDVKM. The CDR3 sequence: CASSRKWDRGGEQYV. For the CDR3, the DNA is TGTGCCAGCAGTCGTAAGTGGGACAGGGGAGGCGAGCAGTACGTC.

The V call is TRBV7-2, the J call TRBJ2-3; 9 nucleotides match TRBD1. The trim removed 4 bases at V and 2 bases at J, leaving 4 bases unmatched. Germline-derived CDR1 and CDR2 are SGHTA and FQGNSA. This CDR3 is 15 amino acids long. CDR3 sequence (DNA): TGTGCCAGCAGCTCAAGGGACAGGGTCACAGATACGCAGTATTTT. Residues: CASSSRDRVTDTQYF.

This chain uses TRBV7-9 with TRBJ2-3; D is unclear. V shed 4 bases and J shed 6 bases, with 8 bases lying between them. This CDR3 contains 12 residues. Germline V lookup: CDR1 SEHNR, CDR2 FQNEAQ (reference sequence). CDR3 sequence (DNA): TGTGCCAGCAGCTCGGATCAGGATACGCAGTATTTT. Amino acids: CASSSDQDTQYF.